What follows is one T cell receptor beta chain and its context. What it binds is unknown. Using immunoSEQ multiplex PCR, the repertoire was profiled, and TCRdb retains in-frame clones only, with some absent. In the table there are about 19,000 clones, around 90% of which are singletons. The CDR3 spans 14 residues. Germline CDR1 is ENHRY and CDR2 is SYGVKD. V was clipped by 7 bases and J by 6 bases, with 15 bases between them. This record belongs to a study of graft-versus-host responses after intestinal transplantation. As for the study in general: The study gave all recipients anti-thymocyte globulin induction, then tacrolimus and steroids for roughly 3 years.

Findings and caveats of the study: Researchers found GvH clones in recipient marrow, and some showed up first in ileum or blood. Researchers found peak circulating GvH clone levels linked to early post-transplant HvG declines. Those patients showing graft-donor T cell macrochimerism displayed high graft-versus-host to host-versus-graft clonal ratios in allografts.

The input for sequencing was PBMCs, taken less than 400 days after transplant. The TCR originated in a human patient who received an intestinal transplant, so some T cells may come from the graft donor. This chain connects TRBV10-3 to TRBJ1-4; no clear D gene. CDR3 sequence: CAIKSPGKDEKLFF. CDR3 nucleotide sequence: TGTGCCATCAAATCGCCCGGGAAGGATGAAAAACTGTTTTTT.